These 10 T cell receptor beta chains share one sample of origin, sequenced in a study of control samples from healthy donors and cancer patients. Assay: immunoSEQ multiplex PCR; the TCRdb copy retains only in-frame clones and omits some. The table includes 150,000 or so clones, around 88% detected once. The material sequenced was blood. These receptors all stem from a man aged 18 to 35 in good health.

This sequence joins TRBV3-1 (or the pseudogene TRBV3-2) and TRBJ2-7; no clear D. This CDR3 contains 11 residues. Per the germline V gene, CDR1 is LGHDT and CDR2 is YNNKEL (reference sequence). Trimming cost V 5 bases and J 4 bases, with 6 bases left between them. CDR3 protein: CASSGQYEQYF. In DNA form, the CDR3 reads TGTGCCAGCAGCGGTCAGTACGAGCAGTACTTC.

This chain links TRBV19 with TRBJ2-3, with TRBD2 matching over 9 bases. CDR3 length: 16 residues. Germline trimming cut 0 bases from V and 3 bases from J; bases unmatched to any gene: 4. Germline V gene data show CDR1 as LNHDA and CDR2 as SQIVND (reference sequence). In DNA form, the CDR3 reads TGTGCCAGTAGTATAGAGATAGCGGGGGAAACAGATACGCAGTATTTT. Protein: CASSIEIAGETDTQYF.

This clone has only one observation. V is TRBV28 and J is TRBJ1-2; 9 positions agree with TRBD1. The CDR3 is made up of 13 amino acids. The V gene end was trimmed by 6 bases and the J gene end by 7 bases; junction bases not matched to a gene: 6. The germline CDR1 and CDR2 sequences are MDHEN and SYDVKM. CDR3 sequence: CASRRTGEGGYTF. CDR3 nucleotide sequence: TGTGCCAGCAGGAGGACAGGGGAGGGTGGCTACACCTTC.

The genes are TRBV30 and TRBJ2-1; weak D call: TRBD1 (8 bases). CDR1 is GTSNPN and CDR2 is SVGIG in the germline V gene (reference sequence). The CDR3 consists of 16 residues. V dropped 2 bases and J dropped 2 bases, with 16 bases sitting between them. CDR3 DNA: TGTGCCTGGAGTCGTTCCACAGGGGGGGCCTACAATGAGCAGTTCTTC. Amino acids: CAWSRSTGGAYNEQFF.

V usage is TRBV6-6 and J usage is TRBJ1-5, with D possibly matching TRBD1 (6 bases). CDR3 length equals 15 residues. Trimming pared 5 bases from V and 1 base from J, leaving 12 bases between. CDR1 is MNHNY, CDR2 SVGAGI, per germline (reference sequence). The CDR3 protein is CASSNTGPSNQPQHF. For the CDR3, the DNA is TGTGCCAGCAGTAACACAGGGCCGAGCAATCAGCCCCAGCATTTT.

The chain uses TRBV20-1 and TRBJ2-5, with no clear D. V was shortened by 3 bases and J by 0 bases, with 11 bases between the two germline ends. The CDR3 loop spans 14 amino acids. CDR1 is DFQATT and CDR2 is SNEGSKA in the germline V gene (reference sequence). This CDR3 is CSASSQVNQETQYF. In DNA, the CDR3 is TGCAGTGCTAGTTCCCAAGTTAACCAAGAGACCCAGTACTTC.

The V gene is TRBV19, the J gene TRBJ2-6; 7 nucleotides agree with TRBD1. Trimming at V came to 7 bases and at J to 4 bases, leaving 4 bases not matched to a gene. Germline CDR1 and CDR2: LNHDA and SQIVND (reference sequence). This CDR3 comprises 14 residues. CDR3 DNA: TGTGCCAGTAAGGGGGCGCAAGGGGCCAACGTCCTGACTTTC. This translates into CASKGAQGANVLTF.

The V gene is TRBV27, the J gene TRBJ1-6, with D perhaps TRBD1 (5 bases). This CDR3 contains 18 residues. The V and J ends lost 7 bases and 0 bases respectively, with 19 bases between them. Germline V gene lookup returns CDR1 MNHEY and CDR2 SMNVEV (reference sequence). The CDR3 DNA sequence: TGTGCCAGCACCAATACCGGGGGGTCGGACTCCTATAATTCACCCCTCCACTTT. Translating it yields CASTNTGGSDSYNSPLHF.

This clone was counted only a few times. This chain joins TRBV28 and TRBJ2-7, with D possibly TRBD2 on 5 matching bases. The CDR3 has 12 residues. Germline CDR1 and CDR2: MDHEN and SYDVKM. Trimming pared 5 bases from V and 11 bases from J, leaving 16 bases between. The CDR3 sequence: CASSPRRGWKYF. For the CDR3, the DNA is TGTGCCAGCAGTCCCCGACGAGGGTGGAAGTACTTC.

The chain couples TRBV7-9 to TRBJ2-5, with 9 bases aligning to TRBD2. The CDR3 spans 16 residues. From germline, CDR1 is SEHNR and CDR2 FQNEAQ (reference sequence). Unmatched junction bases numbered 12, after V lost 5 bases and J lost 5 bases. The CDR3 protein is CASSPAGAGGWETQYF. CDR3 bases: TGTGCCAGCAGCCCTGCGGGAGCGGGGGGATGGGAGACCCAGTACTTC.